Below are 22 T cell receptor beta chains sequenced from a single sample in a study of tumor-infiltrating lymphocytes in primary liver carcinoma. Each 20-30 mg portion of unsorted bulk tissue served as the source for co-extraction of RNA and DNA. Priming with a constant-region primer yielded TCR beta cDNA from roughly 490 ng total RNA. Libraries for TCR beta were built through three nested multiplex PCR rounds, which together made up a slightly modified ARM-PCR procedure. In the first two PCR rounds, TRBV1-TRBV30 forward primers were paired with a C-beta reverse primer, and each round lasted around 10 cycles. TCRdb redid the calling of the multiplex PCR reads with MiXCR, one entry per CDR3 protein. Here the sample spans tens of thousands of distinct CDR3 sequences, 65% to 75% being singletons. Sequencing was carried out using liver tumor tissue from sampling region 4. The subset denotes: tumor region T4, right-lateral pole. All receptors derive from a woman aged 55-70 years with primary liver carcinoma and hepatitis B virus infection.

In this sample, this clonotype turned up once. A much larger clone sits a single nucleotide away, making a read error possible. J is TRBJ1-1 and V is TRBV5-1; no definite D call. CDR3 length equals 12 residues. The V and J ends lost 2 bases and 3 bases respectively, with 5 bases between them. In germline, CDR1 is SGHRS, CDR2 YFSETQ. The CDR3 spells CASSFWDTEAFF. CDR3 in DNA: TGCGCCAGCAGCTTCTGGGACACTGAAGCTTTCTTT.

A remark on this clonotype: The junction departs from germline at one end; a sequencing error may be responsible. DNA of the CDR3: TGTGCCAGCAGCTTCTGCCGGGACAGGGTGTCTGAGGCCAACGTCCTGACTTTC. It codes for CASSFCRDRVSEANVLTF. The rearrangement links TRBV5-5 to TRBJ2-6; 9 nucleotides line up with TRBD1. CDR3 length: 18 residues. Germline CDR1 is SGHKS and CDR2 is YYEKEE (reference sequence).

In the case of this clonotype: A much larger clone is a single base away; this may be a read error. This chain links TRBV28 with TRBJ1-6, with a weak D call TRBD1 (6 bases). V was clipped by 6 bases and J by 8 bases, with 17 bases between them. Germline lookup yields CDR1 MDHEN and CDR2 SYDVKM. CDR3 size: 15 residues. CDR3 region: CASRPSTGYYSPLHF. The CDR3 bases are TGTGCCAGCAGACCCTCAACAGGGTACTATTCACCCCTCCACTTT.

As concerns this clonotype: Because the CDR3 is missing its conserved closing phenylalanine or tryptophan, this is likely a read error. This chain links TRBV7-2 with TRBJ2-1, with TRBD1 matching 12 bases. Germline loops: CDR1 SGHTA, CDR2 FQGNSA. The ends lost 10 bases at V and 8 bases at J; junction bases unmatched: 12. This CDR3 comprises 15 residues. CDR3 DNA: TGTGCCACCAAACCCGGGACAGGGGGCGGCGATGAGCAGTTCATC. Protein sequence: CATKPGTGGGDEQFI.

This clonotype was observed many times. CDR3 loop: CASSRQIGEKLFF. In DNA form, the CDR3 reads TGTGCCAGCAGCCGACAGATCGGGGAAAAACTGTTTTTT. The J gene is TRBJ1-4, the V gene TRBV28; weak D call: TRBD1 (5 bases). Between the trimmed V and J ends, which lost 6 bases and 8 bases, there was a span of 13 bases. The CDR3 is 13 amino acids. Germline V gene data show CDR1 as MDHEN and CDR2 as SYDVKM.

A note on this clonotype: This CDR3 is missing its conserved last phenylalanine or tryptophan, likely due to a read error. The rearrangement uses TRBV5-1 and TRBJ2-7, with D possibly called TRBD1 or TRBD2 (5 bases each). V lost 1 base to trimming and J lost 3 bases, with 14 bases between them. The V gene's germline CDR1 is SGHRS and CDR2 YFSETQ. CDR3 length: 15 amino acids. CDR3 region: CASSLTSGTLYEQYL. The CDR3, as DNA: TGCGCCAGCAGCTTGACCTCGGGGACCCTCTACGAGCAGTACTTA.

About this clonotype: One end of the junction does not line up with germline, which may come from a read error. The chain employs TRBV4-1 and TRBJ1-2; tentative D call: TRBD1 (5 bases). This CDR3 contains 15 residues. Germline V gives CDR1 MGHRA, CDR2 YSYEKL. CDR3 sequence (DNA): TGCGCCAGCAGCCAAGAGGACAAGGGCAACTATGGCTACACTTTC. This codes for CASSQEDKGNYGYTF.

On this clonotype: The junction departs from germline at one end; a sequencing error may be responsible. The V call is TRBV4-1, the J call TRBJ2-2; D perhaps matches TRBD2 (6 bases). The germline V gene encodes CDR1 MGHRA and CDR2 YSYEKL. This CDR3 has 17 amino acids. CDR3 in DNA: TGTGCCAGCAGCCAACGGTTTGGGGGGATCAACATCGGGGAGCTGTTTTTT. It translates to CASSQRFGGINIGELFF.

Concerning this clonotype itself: The junction departs from the called germline gene at one end, perhaps through a read error. This chain joins TRBV11-2 and TRBJ2-1, with TRBD2 as a possible D gene (5 bases). From germline, CDR1 is SGHAT and CDR2 FQNNGV. CDR3 length: 16 amino acids. CDR3 amino acids: CTSNRLNPEVANEQLF. CDR3 in DNA: TGTACCAGCAACCGACTAAACCCCGAGGTTGCCAATGAGCAGTTATTC. The whole variable domain, remainder taken from reference TRBV11-2 and TRBJ2-1, is EAGVAQSPRYKIIEKRQSVAFWCNPISGHATLYWYQQILGQGPKLLIQFQNNGVVDDSQLPKDRFSAERLKGVDSTLKIQPAKLEDSAVYLCTSNRLNPEVANEQLFGPGTRLTVL.

This chain links TRBV2 with TRBJ1-6; D possibly corresponds to TRBD1 (6 bases). Trimming took off 4 bases at V and 9 bases at J, with 13 bases between the two ends. CDR1 is SNHLY and CDR2 is FYNNEI in the germline V gene. The CDR3 runs 14 residues. CDR3 residues: CASSVRHRASPLHF. Written as DNA, the CDR3 is TGTGCCAGCAGTGTTCGACACAGGGCTTCACCCCTCCACTTT.

This clonotype was recorded many times. V usage is TRBV6-5 and J usage is TRBJ1-2; TRBD1 is a possible D gene (5 bases). This CDR3 contains 15 residues. V lost 6 bases to trimming and J lost 8 bases, with 22 bases between them. Germline CDR1 is MNHEY and CDR2 is SVGAGI. The CDR3 DNA reads as TGTGCCAGCAGCCCCCTCCCCGCGGGGCTGACGGGCTACACCTTC. Its protein product is CASSPLPAGLTGYTF.

This clonotype was counted many times. This chain joins TRBV5-6 and TRBJ2-2; D may be TRBD1 or TRBD2 (5 bases each). This CDR3 is built from 15 residues. Germline CDR1 reads SGHDT; CDR2 reads YYEEEE. V was cut by 5 bases and J by 4 bases, with 15 bases left in between. As DNA, the CDR3 is TGTGCCAGCAGGAGGGACGCGCAAATCACCGGGGAGCTGTTTTTT. Residues: CASRRDAQITGELFF.

This chain links TRBV29-1 with TRBJ2-1; 9 nucleotides line up with TRBD2. J gave up 4 bases and V 3 bases, and 4 bases lay outside the gene matches. This CDR3 region has 14 residues. Germline CDR1 SQVTM, CDR2 ANQGSEA. CDR3 DNA: TGCAGCGTTGATGGGACTAGCTGGTACAATGAGCAGTTCTTC. As protein: CSVDGTSWYNEQFF.

A note on this clonotype: An end of the junction does not agree with germline; a read error may underlie this. This sequence joins TRBV12-3 or TRBV12-4 and TRBJ1-2; the D gene is possibly TRBD1 (6 bases). This CDR3 contains 15 residues. The CDR3 is CASGLWTEKGYGYTF. CDR3 nucleotides: TGTGCCAGCGGTTTATGGACAGAGAAGGGCTATGGCTACACCTTC.

As regards this clonotype: At one end, the junction sequence differs from germline, possibly due to a read error. The chain links TRBV11-2 to TRBJ2-1; D call uncertain. This CDR3 is built from 14 residues. The germline V gene has CDR1 SGHAT and CDR2 FQNNGV. This chain's CDR3 is CGSRSQSSYNERFF. In DNA form, the CDR3 reads TGTGGCAGCAGGTCCCAGAGCTCCTACAATGAGCGGTTCTTC.

This clonotype was recorded at least ten times. The rearrangement uses TRBV11-3 and TRBJ2-3; 10 bases are a match to TRBD2. V lost 1 base, J lost 1 base, and 5 bases stayed unmatched. Germline-derived CDR1 and CDR2 are SGHNT and YENEEA. The CDR3 is 17 residues long. For the CDR3, the DNA is TGTGCCAGCAGCTTAGGATCTAGCGGGAGCCGCACAGATACGCAGTATTTT. Protein sequence: CASSLGSSGSRTDTQYF.

In regard to this clonotype: An end of the junction differs from the germline gene, which may be a read error. The chain employs TRBV29-1 and TRBJ1-1; possible D gene TRBD1, 5 bases. Germline V gene data show CDR1 as SQVTM and CDR2 as ANQGSEA. This CDR3 spans 14 amino acids. CDR3 sequence reads: CSITRRATGTEASF. CDR3 sequence (DNA): TGCAGCATTACCCGCAGGGCCACGGGCACTGAAGCTTCCTTT.

Comment on this clonotype: An end of the junction differs from the germline gene, which may be a read error. This rearrangement joins TRBV29-1 to TRBJ2-1, with D tentatively TRBD1 or TRBD2 (6 bases each). CDR1 and CDR2 from the germline V gene are SQVTM and ANQGSEA. There are 15 residues in the CDR3. CDR3 sequence (DNA): TGCTGCGTTGAAAAGGTGTGGGGGGCTCATAGTGAGCAGTTCTTC. This sequence encodes CCVEKVWGAHSEQFF.

Notes on this clonotype: One end of the junction varies from germline; a read error may be responsible. The rearrangement joins TRBV30 to TRBJ2-3; D is possibly TRBD2 (5 bases). The CDR3 has 15 amino acids. Per the germline V gene, CDR1 is GTSNPN and CDR2 is SVGIG (reference sequence). CDR3 region: CARSFEGFSTDMQYF. In nucleotides, the CDR3 is TGTGCCCGGAGCTTCGAGGGATTCTCCACAGATATGCAGTATTTT.

Within the sample, this clonotype is medium-sized. The chain carries TRBV11-2 and TRBJ2-4; D call uncertain. V lost 0 bases and J lost 2, with 2 bases in between. This CDR3 spans 13 amino acids. Germline loops: CDR1 SGHAT, CDR2 FQNNGV. This chain's CDR3 is CASSLEPKNIQYF. As DNA, the CDR3 is TGTGCCAGCAGCTTAGAGCCCAAAAACATTCAGTACTTC. Combining the CDR3 with reference TRBV11-2 and TRBJ2-4 gives the whole variable domain EAGVAQSPRYKIIEKRQSVAFWCNPISGHATLYWYQQILGQGPKLLIQFQNNGVVDDSQLPKDRFSAERLKGVDSTLKIQPAKLEDSAVYLCASSLEPKNIQYFGAGTRLSVL.

In its sample, this clonotype was seen many times. The V call is TRBV4-2, the J call TRBJ2-5; 8 nucleotides match TRBD1. The V and J ends lost 4 bases and 3 bases, in that order; junction bases with no gene match: 4. CDR3 length: 14 amino acids. CDR1 LGHNA and CDR2 YNFKEQ come from the germline V gene. This CDR3 reads CASSPGQGEETQYF. Here the CDR3 DNA reads TGTGCCAGCAGCCCCGGACAGGGTGAAGAGACCCAGTACTTC.

In this sample, this clonotype turned up a few times. Lacking the conserved final phenylalanine or tryptophan, this CDR3 likely reflects a read error. J is TRBJ2-7 and V is TRBV5-1, with D perhaps matching TRBD1 or TRBD2 (5 bases each). The V gene lost 1 base and the J gene lost 3 bases, with 14 bases spanning the gap. In germline, CDR1 is SGHRS, CDR2 YFSETQ. CDR3 length: 15 residues. The CDR3 sequence: CASSLTSGTLYEQYI. DNA for the CDR3: TGCGCCAGCAGCTTGACCTCGGGGACCCTCTACGAGCAGTACATC.